This T cell receptor beta chain was captured in a study of T cell changes during pregnancy in multiple sclerosis. Here immunoSEQ multiplex PCR was the method, and the copy in TCRdb shows in-frame clones only, minus some. The sample has some 37,000 clones; roughly 85% are singletons. Sample: CD4+ T cells from peripheral blood mononuclear cells, taken before pregnancy. This TCR was recovered from a female donor with multiple sclerosis, enrolled in a pregnancy study.

The CDR3 loop reads CASRGVEETQYF. The DNA of the CDR3 is TGTGCCAGTAGGGGAGTAGAAGAGACCCAGTACTTC. This rearrangement joins TRBV19 to TRBJ2-5; a weak D match, TRBD2 (5 bases). The CDR3 is 12 residues long. Germline CDR1 reads LNHDA; CDR2 reads SQIVND (reference sequence). Trimming stripped 6 bases from V and 3 bases from J, with 8 bases between.